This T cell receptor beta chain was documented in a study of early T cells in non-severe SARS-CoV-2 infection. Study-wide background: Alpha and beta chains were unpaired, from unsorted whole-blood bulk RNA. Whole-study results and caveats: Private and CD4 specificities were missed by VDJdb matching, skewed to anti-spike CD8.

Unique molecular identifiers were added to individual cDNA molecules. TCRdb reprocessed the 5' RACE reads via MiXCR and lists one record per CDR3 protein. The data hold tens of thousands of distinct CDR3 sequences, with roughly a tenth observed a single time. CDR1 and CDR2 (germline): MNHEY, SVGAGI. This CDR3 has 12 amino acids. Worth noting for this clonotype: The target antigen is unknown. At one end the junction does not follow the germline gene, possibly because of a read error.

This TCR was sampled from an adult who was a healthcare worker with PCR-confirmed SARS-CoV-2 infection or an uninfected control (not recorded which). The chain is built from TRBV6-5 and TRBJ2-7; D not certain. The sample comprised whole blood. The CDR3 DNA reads TGTGCCAGCAGTGACTCCTTCCGCGAGCAGTACTTC. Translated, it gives CASSDSFREQYF.